Listed here are 9 T cell receptor beta chains from one sample, sequenced in a study of blood T cells in healthy people across ages. A second 7 to 11 cycle PCR used barcoded and J-beta primers. TCRdb used MiXCR to reprocess the 5' RACE reads, holding one entry per CDR3 protein. This table holds roughly 1,700,000 distinct CDR3 sequences, approximately 28% found once. Sequences were obtained from blood. These receptors were collected from a woman aged 25 to 39 in good health.

The V and J genes are TRBV29-1 and TRBJ2-2, with D tentatively TRBD2 (6 bases). Deletions cut 6 bases from V and 4 bases from J, with 18 bases between. Germline-derived CDR1 and CDR2 are SQVTM and ANQGSEA. CDR3 length: 15 residues. The CDR3 reads CSVPRGDSFTGELFF. As DNA, the CDR3 is TGCAGCGTCCCTCGTGGGGACTCCTTCACCGGGGAGCTGTTTTTT.

This clonotype came up a few times. The V call is TRBV24-1, the J call TRBJ2-1; TRBD1 is a possible D gene (5 bases). This CDR3 has 15 amino acids. V was shortened by 4 bases and J by 7 bases, with 16 bases between the two germline ends. From germline, CDR1 is KGHDR and CDR2 SFDVKD. The CDR3 region is CATSDSARVGNEQFF. The CDR3 coding sequence is TGTGCCACCAGTGACTCCGCCAGGGTTGGGAATGAGCAGTTCTTC.

The genes are TRBV11-2 and TRBJ1-1, with 8 positions matching TRBD1. The trim removed 0 bases at V and 7 bases at J, leaving 10 bases unmatched. The CDR3 has 16 residues. Per germline, CDR1 SGHAT and CDR2 FQNNGV. The CDR3 DNA sequence: TGTGCCAGCAGCTTAGATCGCCAGGGGGCAACTGGTGAAGCTTTCTTT. Protein sequence: CASSLDRQGATGEAFF. The variable domain in full, completed from reference TRBV11-2 and TRBJ1-1, reads EAGVAQSPRYKIIEKRQSVAFWCNPISGHATLYWYQQILGQGPKLLIQFQNNGVVDDSQLPKDRFSAERLKGVDSTLKIQPAKLEDSAVYLCASSLDRQGATGEAFFGQGTRLTVV.

This clonotype turned up a few times. The V gene is TRBV11-2, the J gene TRBJ1-6; D ambiguous. V gave up 5 bases and J gave up 0 bases, with 11 bases separating them. This CDR3 is 16 amino acids long. Germline CDR1 SGHAT, CDR2 FQNNGV. The CDR3 protein is CASSREGLSYNSPLHF. The CDR3 DNA reads as TGTGCCAGCAGCCGTGAGGGCCTCTCCTATAATTCACCCCTCCACTTT.

The genes are TRBV19 and TRBJ2-6, with 7 bases fitting TRBD1. The CDR3 length is 16 residues. J gave up 1 base and V 4 bases, and 4 bases lay outside the gene matches. Germline V CDR1 and CDR2: LNHDA, SQIVND (reference sequence). The chain's CDR3 is CASSTGGVSGANVLTF. CDR3 DNA sequence: TGTGCCAGTAGTACAGGGGGAGTTTCTGGGGCCAACGTCCTGACTTTC.

Turning to this clonotype: Lacking the conserved final phenylalanine or tryptophan, this CDR3 likely reflects a read error. The J gene is TRBJ2-3, the V gene TRBV12-3 or TRBV12-4, with TRBD2 matching over 8 bases. The CDR3 runs to 15 residues. V shed 10 bases, J shed 0 bases, and the junction held 9 bases outside the gene matches. The CDR3 sequence is CATASSGVSTDTQYS. The CDR3 nucleotides read TGTGCCACGGCGAGTAGCGGGGTAAGCACAGATACGCAGTATTCT.

The chain carries TRBV24-1 and TRBJ2-1; no reliable D call. Between the trimmed V and J ends, which lost 10 bases and 6 bases, there was a span of 9 bases. CDR1 KGHDR and CDR2 SFDVKD come from the germline V gene. The CDR3 runs to 11 residues. The CDR3 DNA reads TGTGCCACGAAAGGCGTCAATGAGCAGTTCTTC. Its protein product is CATKGVNEQFF.

This clonotype was picked up many times. The gene calls are TRBV7-7 and TRBJ2-1; D is possibly TRBD2 (5 bases). The CDR3 is 16 residues long. CDR1 is SSHAT and CDR2 is FNYEAQ in the germline V gene (reference sequence). Trimming removed 5 bases from V and 0 bases from J, with 14 bases in between. The CDR3 region has the DNA TGTGCCAGCAGCCCGTCCCTTAGCGCCTCCTACAATGAGCAGTTCTTC. It is translated as CASSPSLSASYNEQFF.

In its sample, this clonotype was seen many times. This rearrangement joins TRBV24-1 to TRBJ2-5, with D unclear. The CDR3 contains 12 residues. V was cut by 0 bases and J by 5 bases, with 3 bases left in between. Germline CDR1 KGHDR, CDR2 SFDVKD. This chain's CDR3 is CATSDLVETQYF. DNA of the CDR3: TGTGCCACCAGTGATTTGGTGGAGACCCAGTACTTC.